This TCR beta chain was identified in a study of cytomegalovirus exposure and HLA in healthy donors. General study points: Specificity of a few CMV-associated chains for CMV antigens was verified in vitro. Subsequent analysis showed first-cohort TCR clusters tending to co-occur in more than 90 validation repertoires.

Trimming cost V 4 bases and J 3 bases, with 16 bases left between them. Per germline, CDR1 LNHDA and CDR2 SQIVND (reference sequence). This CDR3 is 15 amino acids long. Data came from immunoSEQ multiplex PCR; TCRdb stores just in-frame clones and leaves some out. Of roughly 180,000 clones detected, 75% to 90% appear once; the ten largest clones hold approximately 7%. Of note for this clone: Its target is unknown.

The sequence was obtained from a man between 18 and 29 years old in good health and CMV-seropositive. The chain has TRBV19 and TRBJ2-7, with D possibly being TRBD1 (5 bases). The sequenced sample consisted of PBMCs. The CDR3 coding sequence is TGTGCCAGTAGTACTCAGGGCCAGGGCGGCTACGAGCAGTACTTC. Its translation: CASSTQGQGGYEQYF.